The clone carrying this T cell receptor (beta chain) showed up just a few times. A 5'RACE template-switching step, the method used to make TCR cDNA, added a universal primer site and UMIs. Via MiXCR, TCRdb re-called the 5' RACE reads, giving one row per CDR3 protein. The sample consists of 250,000 to 350,000 distinct CDR3 sequences, 7.5% to 9% of them appearing once. These data come from a study of T cells after yellow fever vaccination. Source: CD4+ T cells sorted from PBMCs, taken 5 days after the yellow fever booster vaccination. This sequence originates from a man between 18 and 29 years old who received the YFV17D yellow fever vaccine.

The CDR3 reads CASSPGQGAYTEAFF. The CDR3 coding sequence is TGCGCCAGCAGCCCTGGACAGGGGGCATACACTGAAGCTTTCTTT. The genes are TRBV4-1 and TRBJ1-1; TRBD1 agrees at 11 bases. Germline trimming cut 4 bases from V and 3 bases from J; bases unmatched to any gene: 4. Germline CDR1 and CDR2: MGHRA and YSYEKL. This CDR3 has 15 residues.